This T cell receptor (beta chain) was retrieved from a study of blood T cell repertoires in COVID-19. Study background: T cells, B-cell-depleted T cells, or PBMCs supplied cDNA or gDNA.

Germline assignment: CDR1 SGDLS and CDR2 YYNGEE. V trimming: 8 bases; J trimming: 6 bases; junction bases outside the gene matches: 10. CDR3 length equals 14 residues. This table comes from immunoSEQ multiplex PCR, and its TCRdb copy is limited to in-frame clones, with some not included. The sample contains tens of thousands of clones, over 80% of which appear only once. The rearrangement joins TRBV9 to TRBJ2-1; 8 bases are shared with TRBD2. Material: peripheral blood. This TCR came from a man aged 40-49 years with COVID-19, enrolled during active disease. The CDR3 DNA reads TGTGCCAGTTCTAGCGGGCTCCCACCCAATGAGCAGTTCTTC. It specifies CASSSGLPPNEQFF.